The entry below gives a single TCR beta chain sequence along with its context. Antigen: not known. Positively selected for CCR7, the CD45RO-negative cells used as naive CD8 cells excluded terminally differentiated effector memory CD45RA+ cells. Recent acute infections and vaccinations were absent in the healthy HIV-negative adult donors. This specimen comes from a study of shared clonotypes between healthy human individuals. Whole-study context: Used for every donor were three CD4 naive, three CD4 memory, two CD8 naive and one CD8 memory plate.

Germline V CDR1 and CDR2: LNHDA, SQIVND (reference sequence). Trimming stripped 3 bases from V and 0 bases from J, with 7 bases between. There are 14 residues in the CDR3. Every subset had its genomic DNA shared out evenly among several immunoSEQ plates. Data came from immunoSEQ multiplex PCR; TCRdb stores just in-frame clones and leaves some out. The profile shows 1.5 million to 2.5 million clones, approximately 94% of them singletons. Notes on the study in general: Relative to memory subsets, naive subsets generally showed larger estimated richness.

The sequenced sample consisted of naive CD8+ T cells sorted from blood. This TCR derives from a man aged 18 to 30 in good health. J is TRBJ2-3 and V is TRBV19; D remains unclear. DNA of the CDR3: TGTGCCAGTAGTATCAACTACAGCACAGATACGCAGTATTTT. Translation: CASSINYSTDTQYF.